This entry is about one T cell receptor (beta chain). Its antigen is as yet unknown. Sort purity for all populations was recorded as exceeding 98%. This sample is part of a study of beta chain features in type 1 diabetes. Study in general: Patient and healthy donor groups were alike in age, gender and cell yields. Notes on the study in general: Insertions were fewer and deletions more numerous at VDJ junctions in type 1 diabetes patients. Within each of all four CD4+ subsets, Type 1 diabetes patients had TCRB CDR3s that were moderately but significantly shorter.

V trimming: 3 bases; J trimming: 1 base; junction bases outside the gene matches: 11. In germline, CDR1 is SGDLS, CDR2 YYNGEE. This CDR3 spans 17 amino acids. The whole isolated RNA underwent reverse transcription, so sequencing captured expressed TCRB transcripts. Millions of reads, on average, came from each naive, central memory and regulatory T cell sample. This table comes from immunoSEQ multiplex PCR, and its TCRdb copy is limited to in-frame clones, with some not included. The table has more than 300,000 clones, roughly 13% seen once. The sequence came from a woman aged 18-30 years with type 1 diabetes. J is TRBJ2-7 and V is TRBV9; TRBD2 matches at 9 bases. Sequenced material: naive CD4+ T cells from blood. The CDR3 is CASSAEPLAGISYEQYF. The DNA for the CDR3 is TGTGCCAGCAGCGCAGAACCTCTAGCGGGGATTTCCTACGAGCAGTACTTC.